The 11 T cell receptor beta chains presented below share a single source sample, sequenced in a study of CD8+CD57+ T cells in acquired aplastic anemia. Template material for TCR beta VDJ and CDR3 profiling consisted of genomic DNA. Using its own MiXCR run on the reads, TCRdb lists one record per CDR3 protein. The table lists under 200,000 distinct CDR3 sequences, 40% to 55% of them singletons. All patients picked for sequencing had shown, by flow cytometry, an expansion of CD8+CD57+ cells. Sample: sorted CD4+, CD8+, or CD8+CD57+ T cells (not recorded which) from PBMCs. The source of these receptors is a human donor with aplastic anemia.

The V gene is TRBV4-3, the J gene TRBJ1-4, with a possible D match to TRBD1 (5 bases). Germline V gene data show CDR1 as LGHNA and CDR2 as YSLEER. Trimming left V 0 bases short and J 0 bases short, with 11 bases between. The CDR3 has 17 residues. CDR3 coding DNA: TGCGCCAGCAGCCAAGATCCCCCGGGGGCAACTAATGAAAAACTGTTTTTT. It translates to CASSQDPPGATNEKLFF.

The chain links TRBV7-9 to TRBJ2-5; 14 positions agree with TRBD2. Germline trimming cut 7 bases from V and 5 bases from J; bases unmatched to any gene: 6. Per germline, CDR1 SEHNR and CDR2 FQNEAQ (reference sequence). The CDR3 contains 15 residues. The CDR3 loop is CASTGLAGGEETQYF. Here the CDR3 DNA reads TGTGCCAGCACCGGACTAGCGGGGGGAGAGGAGACCCAGTACTTC.

The table lists this clonotype with a count of one. The chain combines TRBV20-1 with TRBJ2-5; possibly TRBD1 or TRBD2 for D (6 bases each). Germline values: CDR1 DFQATT, CDR2 SNEGSKA (reference sequence). The ends were cut back, 0 bases at V and 6 bases at J, with 20 bases in the middle. The CDR3 consists of 16 residues. CDR3 DNA: TGCAGTGCTAGAGATCGGGGGCTAGCGCTCTTCCAGACCCAGTACTTC. Translation gives CSARDRGLALFQTQYF.

This clonotype was recorded at least ten times. The rearrangement links TRBV5-4 to TRBJ2-1; D might be TRBD1 (6 bases). Germline V CDR1 and CDR2: SGHNT, YYREEE (reference sequence). The ends were cut back, 10 bases at V and 8 bases at J, with 19 bases in the middle. The CDR3 is 13 residues long. The CDR3 DNA reads as TGTGCCTCAACAGGGCAGCGAAGCGATGAGCAGTTCTTC. It encodes CASTGQRSDEQFF.

Ten or more counts support this clonotype. V gene TRBV7-2 combines with J gene TRBJ2-1; either TRBD1 or TRBD2 may supply D (6 bases each). V was cut by 10 bases and J by 0 bases, with 16 bases left in between. The CDR3 has 15 residues. Germline loops: CDR1 SGHTA, CDR2 FQGNSA. CDR3 DNA: TGTGCCACCCGAGGGGGGAGCAGCTCCTACAATGAGCAGTTCTTC. It yields the protein CATRGGSSSYNEQFF.

The chain has TRBV19 and TRBJ2-7; D may be TRBD1 (5 bases). The ends were cut back, 3 bases at V and 5 bases at J, with 14 bases in the middle. The CDR3 contains 14 residues. CDR1 is LNHDA, CDR2 SQIVND, per germline (reference sequence). CDR3 in amino acids: CASSISGFRDEQYF. Written as DNA, the CDR3 is TGTGCCAGTAGTATCTCTGGGTTCAGGGACGAGCAGTACTTC.

This clonotype was detected many times. The chain carries TRBV28 and TRBJ1-6; D remains ambiguous. Germline lookup yields CDR1 MDHEN and CDR2 SYDVKM. The CDR3 extends over 13 amino acids. V gave up 8 bases and J gave up 6 bases, with 11 bases separating them. This CDR3 reads CASGGGSNSPLHF. CDR3 bases: TGTGCCAGCGGCGGCGGATCTAATTCACCCCTCCACTTT.

The chain uses TRBV29-1 and TRBJ1-1; D unclear. The CDR3 sequence is 12 residues long. CDR1 is SQVTM, CDR2 ANQGSEA, per germline. The germline V and J ends were trimmed by 6 bases and 2 bases, with 10 bases remaining between them. CDR3 amino acids: CSVRTVNTEAFF. CDR3 nucleotide sequence: TGCAGCGTGAGGACCGTAAACACTGAAGCTTTCTTT.

This clonotype was detected once. The rearrangement joins TRBV11-2 to TRBJ2-7; 10 nucleotides agree with TRBD1. The CDR3 is 16 amino acids. Per the germline V gene, CDR1 is SGHAT and CDR2 is FQNNGV. V dropped 5 bases and J dropped 2; count of bases not matched to a gene: 9. Here the CDR3 reads CASSAEPGTGAYEQYF. CDR3 DNA: TGTGCCAGCAGCGCGGAGCCCGGGACAGGGGCCTACGAGCAGTACTTC. The variable domain in full, completed from reference TRBV11-2 and TRBJ2-7, reads EAGVAQSPRYKIIEKRQSVAFWCNPISGHATLYWYQQILGQGPKLLIQFQNNGVVDDSQLPKDRFSAERLKGVDSTLKIQPAKLEDSAVYLCASSAEPGTGAYEQYFGPGTRLTVT.

This chain connects TRBV20-1 to TRBJ2-7, with D tentatively TRBD1 (6 bases). Trimming stripped 6 bases from V and 6 bases from J, with 27 bases between. The CDR3 extends over 16 amino acids. The germline CDR1 and CDR2 sequences are DFQATT and SNEGSKA (reference sequence). The CDR3 protein is CSALIPEGVQGTEQYF. In DNA, the CDR3 is TGCAGTGCCCTTATACCCGAAGGGGTGCAGGGGACCGAGCAGTACTTC.

At least ten counts were recorded for this clonotype. The V and J genes are TRBV19 and TRBJ2-7, with D perhaps TRBD1 (5 bases). Germline values: CDR1 LNHDA, CDR2 SQIVND (reference sequence). This CDR3 is built from 14 residues. Trimming cost V 5 bases and J 0 bases, with 11 bases left between them. In nucleotides, the CDR3 is TGTGCCAGTAGTGGGGCAGCGAGCTCCTACGAGCAGTACTTC. As protein: CASSGAASSYEQYF.